The present TCR beta chain was sequenced within a study of blood T cells in healthy people across ages. The CDR3 is 14 amino acids. Germline-derived CDR1 and CDR2 are MDHEN and SYDVKM. J lost 5 bases, V lost 2 bases, and 5 bases had no gene match. A second PCR of roughly 7 to 11 cycles used a sample-barcoded 5' primer and a J-beta primer mix. Via MiXCR, TCRdb re-called the 5' RACE reads, giving one row per CDR3 protein. The table lists about 1.8 million distinct CDR3 sequences, 49% of them singletons. Sequencing was performed on blood. The receptor was derived from a middle-aged woman in good health. The genes are TRBV28 and TRBJ2-5, with 7 bases fitting TRBD1. CDR3 DNA sequence: TGTGCCAGCAGTTTAAGGGGGCTACCGGAGACCCAGTACTTC. Translating it yields CASSLRGLPETQYF.